Presented here are 10 T cell receptor beta chains from one specimen sequenced in a study of cytomegalovirus exposure and HLA in healthy donors. A multiplex PCR was run with 60 Vbeta primers and 13 Jbeta primers. Assay: immunoSEQ multiplex PCR; the TCRdb copy retains only in-frame clones and omits some. This sample has about 280,000 clones, with around 90% found just once. What was sequenced was PBMCs. These receptor sequences come from a woman in her late teens or twenties in good health and CMV-seronegative.

This clone was observed a single time. V gene TRBV2 combines with J gene TRBJ1-3; 7 bases match TRBD1. The CDR3 length is 16 residues. Germline CDR1 SNHLY, CDR2 FYNNEI. The V segment lost 6 bases and the J segment 0 bases; nucleotides outside the gene matches: 8. In nucleotides, the CDR3 is TGTGCCAGCAGACAGGGGAAGGCCCTCTCTGGAAACACCATATATTTT. Protein: CASRQGKALSGNTIYF.

V gene TRBV27 combines with J gene TRBJ2-2; 10 bases are shared with TRBD2. V shed 3 bases and J 2 bases; nucleotides not matched to a gene: 3. Per germline, CDR1 MNHEY and CDR2 SMNVEV (reference sequence). CDR3 size: 16 residues. The chain's CDR3 is CASSFLAGANTGELFF. The CDR3 region has the DNA TGTGCCAGCAGTTTCCTAGCGGGGGCCAACACCGGGGAGCTGTTTTTT.

This chain uses TRBV5-8 with TRBJ2-7, with a weak D call TRBD2 (5 bases). Germline-derived CDR1 and CDR2 are SGHTS and YDEGEE. The germline V and J ends were trimmed by 4 bases and 1 base, with 18 bases remaining between them. CDR3 length: 16 residues. The CDR3 loop reads CASSPSSGVNSYEQYF. The CDR3 DNA reads as TGTGCCAGCAGCCCCTCCAGCGGAGTTAATTCCTACGAGCAGTACTTC.

The chain couples TRBV4-2 to TRBJ2-7; 7 nucleotides align to TRBD2. V shed 4 bases, J shed 2 bases, and the junction held 14 bases outside the gene matches. The CDR3 runs to 17 residues. CDR1 and CDR2 from the germline V gene are LGHNA and YNFKEQ. The CDR3 loop reads CASSPPPGGVGAYEQYF. The CDR3 DNA reads as TGTGCCAGCAGCCCACCCCCGGGAGGTGTGGGAGCCTACGAGCAGTACTTC.

CDR3 region: CASSLRSSGANVLTF. The CDR3 DNA reads as TGTGCCAGCAGCCTACGTAGCTCTGGGGCCAACGTCCTGACTTTC. This chain connects TRBV7-9 to TRBJ2-6; unclear D gene. Germline-derived CDR1 and CDR2 are SEHNR and FQNEAQ (reference sequence). There are 15 residues in the CDR3. V lost 5 bases to trimming and J lost 0 bases, with 8 bases between them.

This rearrangement joins TRBV18 to TRBJ1-1, with unresolved D. Looked up from germline, CDR1 is KGHSH and CDR2 is LQKENI. This CDR3 has 13 residues. V lost 2 bases and J lost 3, with 7 bases in between. The CDR3 protein is CASSPRGDTEAFF. CDR3 in DNA: TGTGCCAGCTCACCAAGAGGAGACACTGAAGCTTTCTTT.

A single count supports this clone. A read error may account for a junction end that differs from germline. The J gene is TRBJ2-3, the V gene TRBV7-9; TRBD2 agrees at 7 bases. Germline loops: CDR1 SEHNR, CDR2 FQNEAQ (reference sequence). The CDR3 covers 16 residues. The CDR3 is CSSSPLVGTISDTQYF. CDR3 sequence (DNA): TGTTCCAGCAGCCCTTTGGTGGGGACTATTTCAGATACGCAGTATTTT.

This clone has just one count. This sequence joins TRBV13 and TRBJ2-7; D unresolved. CDR1 PRHDT and CDR2 FYEKMQ come from the germline V gene (reference sequence). The CDR3 has 14 residues. Trimming removed 5 bases at V and 1 base at J, with 12 bases between. The CDR3 DNA reads as TGTGCCAGCAGCCCCTCGCGTGTTTCCTACGAGCAGTACTTC. Protein product: CASSPSRVSYEQYF.

The chain combines TRBV7-9 with TRBJ2-2, with 13 bases identical to TRBD2. The CDR3 is made up of 18 amino acids. V shed 5 bases, J shed 1 base, and the junction held 7 bases outside the gene matches. Germline values: CDR1 SEHNR, CDR2 FQNEAQ (reference sequence). The CDR3 bases are TGTGCCAGCAGCCTCCCACTAGCGGGGGGGAAGAACACCGGGGAGCTGTTTTTT. It is translated as CASSLPLAGGKNTGELFF.

The rearrangement uses TRBV6-5 and TRBJ2-1; 7 bases are shared with TRBD1. Germline V lookup: CDR1 MNHEY, CDR2 SVGAGI. J gave up 3 bases and V 4 bases, and 9 bases lay outside the gene matches. The CDR3 runs to 16 residues. The CDR3 DNA reads as TGTGCCAGCAGTTCACCGACAGGGAAGGGCTACAATGAGCAGTTCTTC. Protein sequence: CASSSPTGKGYNEQFF.